One sample yielded the 8 T cell receptor beta chains listed below, sequenced in a study of shared clonotypes between healthy human individuals (dated by TCRdb to about 2020). Library prep was done by the immunoSEQ multiplex PCR assay. The clones in this table, taken by TCRdb from immuneACCESS, are in-frame only. Not every clone is retained; where verified, under half of the shortfall comes from an unresolved V gene, and the cause of the rest is unknown. The sample data list around 980,000 clones, and 75% to 80% of these were observed just once. Jointly, the top ten make up 0.6% to 0.7% of the sample. The source material was memory CD4+ T cells from PBMCs. The cell subset or site label here, explained by the study, means: CD45RA-negative fraction. The source is a young man in good health. Some clones in this sample may be carry-over from other donors' samples.

The DNA for the CDR3 is TGTGCCAGCAGCCCGAGAACTGGCGGGAGGTCGGAGACCCAGTACTTC. Translated: CASSPRTGGRSETQYF. The chain links TRBV11-2 to TRBJ2-5; 8 bases match TRBD2. The junction had 13 bases not matched to a gene; V was cut back by 5 bases and J by 5 bases. This CDR3 is built from 16 residues. Germline CDR1 is SGHAT and CDR2 is FQNNGV. The full variable domain, its missing parts supplied by reference TRBV11-2 and TRBJ2-5, is EAGVAQSPRYKIIEKRQSVAFWCNPISGHATLYWYQQILGQGPKLLIQFQNNGVVDDSQLPKDRFSAERLKGVDSTLKIQPAKLEDSAVYLCASSPRTGGRSETQYFGPGTRLLVL.

The chain recombines TRBV7-2 with TRBJ2-2; possible D gene TRBD1, 5 bases. Germline V CDR1 and CDR2: SGHTA, FQGNSA. The germline V and J ends were trimmed by 1 base and 4 bases, with 10 bases remaining between them. This CDR3 is built from 15 residues. The CDR3 sequence is CASSLVRGGTGELFF. CDR3 DNA sequence: TGTGCCAGCAGCTTAGTAAGGGGTGGCACCGGGGAGCTGTTTTTT. The full variable domain, rest sourced from reference TRBV7-2 and TRBJ2-2, is GAGVSQSPSNKVTEKGKDVELRCDPISGHTALYWYRQSLGQGLEFLIYFQGNSAPDKSGLPSDRFSAERTGGSVSTLTIQRTQQEDSAVYLCASSLVRGGTGELFFGEGSRLTVL.

The chain has TRBV4-1 and TRBJ2-2, with 7 bases fitting TRBD2. Unmatched junction bases numbered 15, after V lost 5 bases and J lost 3 bases. The length of the CDR3 is 18 residues. Germline CDR1 and CDR2: MGHRA and YSYEKL. The CDR3 region has the DNA TGCGCCAGCAGCGCACTGGGGCGGGAGATCGGTCACACCGGGGAGCTGTTTTTT. The encoded protein is CASSALGREIGHTGELFF.

The chain is built from TRBV27 and TRBJ1-4; D remains unclear. The CDR3 contains 15 residues. Germline V gene data show CDR1 as MNHEY and CDR2 as SMNVEV (reference sequence). Trimming stripped 4 bases from V and 1 base from J, with 10 bases between. CDR3 protein: CASSSVGLTNEKLFF. CDR3 DNA sequence: TGTGCCAGCAGTTCCGTTGGGTTAACTAATGAAAAACTGTTTTTT. Full variable domain (remainder filled in from reference TRBV27 and TRBJ1-4): EAQVTQNPRYLITVTGKKLTVTCSQNMNHEYMSWYRQDPGLGLRQIYYSMNVEVTDKGDVPEGYKVSRKEKRNFPLILESPSPNQTSLYFCASSSVGLTNEKLFFGSGTQLSVL.

This rearrangement joins TRBV6-5 to TRBJ2-7; D may be TRBD1 (5 bases). CDR3 length: 15 amino acids. Germline CDR1 reads MNHEY; CDR2 reads SVGAGI. Trimming stripped 7 bases from V and 3 bases from J, with 19 bases between. The CDR3 coding sequence is TGTGCCAGCACGGCAGGGTCCGTACTCAACTACGAGCAGTACTTC. Amino acid sequence: CASTAGSVLNYEQYF.

The chain couples TRBV27 to TRBJ2-3; D is unresolved. V lost 7 bases and J lost 0, with 14 bases in between. CDR1 is MNHEY, CDR2 SMNVEV, per germline (reference sequence). The CDR3 spans 15 residues. The CDR3 nucleotides are TGTGCCAGCACTCCTACGTGGTGGAGCACAGATACGCAGTATTTT. Its protein is CASTPTWWSTDTQYF.

This sequence joins TRBV6-1 and TRBJ2-5; 12 nucleotides line up with TRBD2. Germline trimming cut 5 bases from V and 4 bases from J; bases unmatched to any gene: 5. Germline CDR1 reads MNHNS; CDR2 reads SASEGT. There are 15 residues in the CDR3. The CDR3 loop is CASSRGLAGLETQYF. CDR3 DNA: TGTGCCAGCAGTAGAGGACTAGCGGGATTAGAGACCCAGTACTTC.

Here the CDR3 reads CASSSPGQGLGTQYF. The CDR3 bases are TGTGCCAGCAGTTCGCCCGGGCAGGGTTTAGGTACGCAGTATTTT. This chain joins TRBV7-9 and TRBJ2-3, with D possibly TRBD1 on 5 matching bases. CDR1 and CDR2 (germline): SEHNR, FQNEAQ (reference sequence). The CDR3 contains 15 residues. The germline V and J ends were trimmed by 6 bases and 8 bases, with 21 bases remaining between them.